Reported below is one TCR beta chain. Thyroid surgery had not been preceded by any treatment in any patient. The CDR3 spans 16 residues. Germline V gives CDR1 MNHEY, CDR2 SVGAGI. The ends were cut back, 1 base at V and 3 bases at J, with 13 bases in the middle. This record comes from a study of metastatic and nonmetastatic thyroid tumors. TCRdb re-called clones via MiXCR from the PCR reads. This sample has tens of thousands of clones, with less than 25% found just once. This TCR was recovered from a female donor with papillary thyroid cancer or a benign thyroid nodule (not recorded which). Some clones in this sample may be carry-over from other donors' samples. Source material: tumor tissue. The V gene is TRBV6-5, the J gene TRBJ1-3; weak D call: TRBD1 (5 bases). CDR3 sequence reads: CASSYWRPGGGNTIYF. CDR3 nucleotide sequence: TGTGCCAGCAGTTACTGGAGACCTGGGGGTGGAAACACCATATATTTT.